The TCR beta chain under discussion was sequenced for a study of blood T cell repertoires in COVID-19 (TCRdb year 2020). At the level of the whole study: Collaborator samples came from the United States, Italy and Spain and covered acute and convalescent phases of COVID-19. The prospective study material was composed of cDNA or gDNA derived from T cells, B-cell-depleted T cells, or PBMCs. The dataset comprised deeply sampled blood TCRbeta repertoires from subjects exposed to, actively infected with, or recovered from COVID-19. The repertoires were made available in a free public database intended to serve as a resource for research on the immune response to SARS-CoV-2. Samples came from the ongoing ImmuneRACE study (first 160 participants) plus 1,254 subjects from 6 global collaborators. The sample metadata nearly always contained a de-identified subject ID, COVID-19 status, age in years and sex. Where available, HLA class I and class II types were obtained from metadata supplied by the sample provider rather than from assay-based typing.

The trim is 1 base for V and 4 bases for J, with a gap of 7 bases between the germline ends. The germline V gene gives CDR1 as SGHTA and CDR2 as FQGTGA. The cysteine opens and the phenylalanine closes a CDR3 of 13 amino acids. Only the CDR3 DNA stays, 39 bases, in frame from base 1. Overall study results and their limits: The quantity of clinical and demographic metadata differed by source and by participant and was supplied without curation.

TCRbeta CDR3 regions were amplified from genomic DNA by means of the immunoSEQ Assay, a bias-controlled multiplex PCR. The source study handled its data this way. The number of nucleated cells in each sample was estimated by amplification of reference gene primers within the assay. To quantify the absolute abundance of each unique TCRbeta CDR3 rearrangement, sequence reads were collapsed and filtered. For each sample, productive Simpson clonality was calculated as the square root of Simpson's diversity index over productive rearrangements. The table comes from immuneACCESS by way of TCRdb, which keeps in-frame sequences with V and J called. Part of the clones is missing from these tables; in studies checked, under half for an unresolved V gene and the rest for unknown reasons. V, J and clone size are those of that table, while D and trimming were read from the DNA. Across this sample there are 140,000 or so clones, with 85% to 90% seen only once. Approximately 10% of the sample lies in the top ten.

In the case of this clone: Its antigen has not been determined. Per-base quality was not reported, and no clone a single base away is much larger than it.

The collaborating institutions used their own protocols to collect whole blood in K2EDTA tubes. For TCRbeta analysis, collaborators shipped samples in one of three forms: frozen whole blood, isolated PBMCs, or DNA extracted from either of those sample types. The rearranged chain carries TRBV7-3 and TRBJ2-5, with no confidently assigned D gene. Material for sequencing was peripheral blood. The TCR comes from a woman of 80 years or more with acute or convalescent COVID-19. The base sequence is TGTGCCAGCAGCTTAAGTCCCGTAGAGACCCAGTACTTC. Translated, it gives CASSLSPVETQYF.